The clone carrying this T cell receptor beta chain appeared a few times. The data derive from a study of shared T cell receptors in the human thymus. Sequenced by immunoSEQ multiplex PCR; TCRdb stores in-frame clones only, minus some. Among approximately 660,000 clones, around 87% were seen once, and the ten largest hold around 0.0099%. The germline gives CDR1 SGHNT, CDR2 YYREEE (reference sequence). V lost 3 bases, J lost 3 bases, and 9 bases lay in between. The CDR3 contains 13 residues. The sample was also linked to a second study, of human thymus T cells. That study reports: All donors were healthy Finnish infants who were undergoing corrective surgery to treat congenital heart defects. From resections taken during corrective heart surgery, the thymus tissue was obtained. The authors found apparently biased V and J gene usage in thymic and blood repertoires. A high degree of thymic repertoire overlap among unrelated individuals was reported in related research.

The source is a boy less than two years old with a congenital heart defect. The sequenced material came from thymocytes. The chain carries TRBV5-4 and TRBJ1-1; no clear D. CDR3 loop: CASSSDTDTEAFF. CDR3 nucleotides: TGTGCCAGCAGCTCTGACACAGACACTGAAGCTTTCTTT.